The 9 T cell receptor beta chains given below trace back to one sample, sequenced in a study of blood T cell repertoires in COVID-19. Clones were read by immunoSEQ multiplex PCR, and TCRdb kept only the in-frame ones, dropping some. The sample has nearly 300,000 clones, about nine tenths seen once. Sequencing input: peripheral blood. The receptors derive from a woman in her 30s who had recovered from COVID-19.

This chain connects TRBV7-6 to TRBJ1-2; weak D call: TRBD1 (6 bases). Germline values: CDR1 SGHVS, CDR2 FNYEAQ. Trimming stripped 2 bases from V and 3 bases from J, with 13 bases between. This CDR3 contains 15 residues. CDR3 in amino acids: CASSLMLRQDYGYTF. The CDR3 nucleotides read TGTGCCAGCAGCTTAATGTTAAGACAGGACTATGGCTACACCTTC.

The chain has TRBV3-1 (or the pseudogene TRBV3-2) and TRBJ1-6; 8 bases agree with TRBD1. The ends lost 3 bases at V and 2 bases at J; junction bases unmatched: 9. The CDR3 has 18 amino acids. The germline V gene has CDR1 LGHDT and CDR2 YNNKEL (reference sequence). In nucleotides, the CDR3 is TGTGCCAGCAGCCACCACCGGACAGGGAACCCCTATAATTCACCCCTCCACTTT. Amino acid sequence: CASSHHRTGNPYNSPLHF.

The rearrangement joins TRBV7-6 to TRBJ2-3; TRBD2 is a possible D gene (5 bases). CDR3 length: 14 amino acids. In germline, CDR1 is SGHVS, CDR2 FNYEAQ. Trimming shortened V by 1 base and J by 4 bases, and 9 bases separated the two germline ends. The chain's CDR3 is CASSLDGVSDTQYF. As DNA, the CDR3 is TGTGCCAGCAGCTTAGACGGGGTTTCAGATACGCAGTATTTT.

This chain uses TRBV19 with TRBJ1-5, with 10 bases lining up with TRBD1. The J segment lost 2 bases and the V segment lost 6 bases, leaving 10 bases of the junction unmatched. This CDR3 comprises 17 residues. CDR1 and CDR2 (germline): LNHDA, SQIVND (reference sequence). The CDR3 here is CASSWTGGGIGNQPQHF. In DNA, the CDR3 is TGTGCCAGTAGCTGGACAGGGGGGGGAATTGGCAATCAGCCCCAGCATTTT.

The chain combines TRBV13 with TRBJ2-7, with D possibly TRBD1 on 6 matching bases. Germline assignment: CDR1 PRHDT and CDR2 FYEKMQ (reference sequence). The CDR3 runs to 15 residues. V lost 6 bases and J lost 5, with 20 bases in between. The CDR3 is CASSPGGQGLDEQYF. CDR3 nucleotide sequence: TGTGCCAGCAGTCCGGGTGGGCAGGGGCTCGACGAGCAGTACTTC.

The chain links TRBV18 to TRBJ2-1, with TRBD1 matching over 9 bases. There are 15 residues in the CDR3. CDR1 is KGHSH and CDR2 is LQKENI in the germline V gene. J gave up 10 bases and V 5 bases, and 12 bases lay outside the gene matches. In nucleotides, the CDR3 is TGTGCCAGCTCAGGACAGGGGCCCACGCTTAGCGAGCAGTTCTTC. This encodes CASSGQGPTLSEQFF.

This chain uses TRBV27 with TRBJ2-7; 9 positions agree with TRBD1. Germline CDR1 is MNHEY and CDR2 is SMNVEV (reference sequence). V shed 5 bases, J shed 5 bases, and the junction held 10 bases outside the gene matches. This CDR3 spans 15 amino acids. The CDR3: CASSPRTGAADEQYF. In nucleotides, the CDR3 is TGTGCCAGCAGTCCTCGGACAGGGGCAGCCGACGAGCAGTACTTC.

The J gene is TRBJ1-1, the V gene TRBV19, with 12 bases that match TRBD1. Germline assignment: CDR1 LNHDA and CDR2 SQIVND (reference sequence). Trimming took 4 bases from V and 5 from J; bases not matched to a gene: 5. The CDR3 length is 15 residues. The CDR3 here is CASSTRDRGLTEAFF. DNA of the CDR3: TGTGCCAGTAGTACTCGGGACAGGGGGCTAACTGAAGCTTTCTTT.

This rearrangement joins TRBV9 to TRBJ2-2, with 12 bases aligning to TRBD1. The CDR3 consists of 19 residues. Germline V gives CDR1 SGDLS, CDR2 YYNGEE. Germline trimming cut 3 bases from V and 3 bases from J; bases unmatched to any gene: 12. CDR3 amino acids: CASSAGTGGASRDTGELFF. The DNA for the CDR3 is TGTGCCAGCAGCGCTGGGACAGGGGGCGCATCAAGGGACACCGGGGAGCTGTTTTTT.